This T cell receptor beta chain comes out of a study of T cells in Graves' hyperthyroidism and ophthalmopathy. Authors of the study amplified TCR beta CDR3 regions from RNA transcripts. The TCR CDR3 was amplified in a first-round RT-PCR using the HTBI primer set. TCRdb independently ran MiXCR on the multiplex PCR reads; one entry per CDR3 protein. Here the sample spans hundreds of thousands of distinct CDR3 sequences, about 14% being singletons. This clonotype appeared a few times. The CDR3 length is 17 residues. Germline CDR1 KGHDR, CDR2 SFDVKD. J was trimmed by 6 bases and V by 6 bases; bases with no gene match: 14.

The chain employs TRBV24-1 and TRBJ2-1, with 9 bases that match TRBD2. Sample: blood. This clonotype was sampled from a middle-aged woman with Graves' hyperthyroidism. The DNA for the CDR3 is TGTGCCACCAGTCCCCCTTCCGGCGGGAGGGCCGGCAATGAGCAGTTCTTC. Its protein product is CATSPPSGGRAGNEQFF.